The sequence of this T cell receptor (beta chain) was determined in a study of T cells after yellow fever vaccination. Broader study findings: Boosting was followed by the reappearance of most primary-vaccination clones (under 97% CD4, 85% to 90% CD8).

Germline V lookup: CDR1 DFQATT, CDR2 SNEGSKA (reference sequence). Trimming removed 6 bases from V and 6 bases from J, with 17 bases in between. The CDR3 extends over 14 amino acids. A single record per CDR3 protein comes from TCRdb applying MiXCR to the 5' RACE reads. This table has some 400,000 distinct CDR3 sequences, approximately 18% appearing once. Worth noting for this clonotype: Its target is not known.

This TCR was recovered from a man aged 18-30 years who received the YFV17D yellow fever vaccine. This rearrangement joins TRBV20-1 to TRBJ1-4, with no clear D. The sequencing here drew on PBMCs, taken before the yellow fever booster vaccination. CDR3 region: CSAPRREGDEKLFF. The CDR3 DNA reads as TGCAGTGCCCCTAGGAGGGAGGGCGATGAAAAACTGTTTTTT.